A selection of T cell receptor beta chains follows, all from one sample in a study of T cell responses to AZD1222 COVID-19 vaccine. Measured with immunoSEQ multiplex PCR; TCRdb has only the in-frame clones, and not every one. The sample contains more than 95,000 clones, 88% of which appear only once. Sequenced here: peripheral blood, sampled on day 0 of AZD1222 vaccination. These receptors all come from an adult in good health. CDR3s include the opening cysteine and the closing phenylalanine or tryptophan. A D gene is named only where the DNA matches it firmly. A row's size may be missing; if present it is once, few, many or a size class.

d_gene: TRBD2
v_gene: TRBV15
j_gene: TRBJ2-7
abundance: NA
CDR3nt: TGTGCCACCAGCAGGCGGGGGGACTACTACGAGCAGTACTTC
CDR3aa: CATSRRGDYYEQYF

d_gene: NA
v_gene: TRBV28
j_gene: TRBJ2-7
abundance: NA
CDR3nt: TGTGCCAGCAGTTCTGGGGTAAGAGAGCAGTACTTC
CDR3aa: CASSSGVREQYF

d_gene: TRBD2
v_gene: TRBV4-2
j_gene: TRBJ2-3
abundance: NA
CDR3nt: TGTGCCAGCAGCCAAGCCTCGACTAGCGGGAGTGATACGCAGTATTTT
CDR3aa: CASSQASTSGSDTQYF

d_gene: NA
v_gene: TRBV14
j_gene: TRBJ1-2
abundance: NA
CDR3nt: TGTGCCAGCAGCCAAGAATCTAACTATGGCTACACCTTC
CDR3aa: CASSQESNYGYTF

d_gene: NA
v_gene: TRBV5-6
j_gene: TRBJ1-3
abundance: NA
CDR3nt: TGTGCCAGCAGCTTGGCCGGGATGGACACCATATATTTT
CDR3aa: CASSLAGMDTIYF

d_gene: TRBD1
v_gene: TRBV3-1/TRBV3-2
j_gene: TRBJ2-7
abundance: NA
CDR3nt: TGTGCCAGCAGCCAAGATTCGGTCGGACAGGGATTTTACGAGCAGTACTTC
CDR3aa: CASSQDSVGQGFYEQYF

d_gene: NA
v_gene: TRBV2
j_gene: TRBJ1-1
abundance: NA
CDR3nt: TGTGCCAGCGGGGGGAGGAGGGCTTTCTTT
CDR3aa: CASGGRRAFF

d_gene: NA
v_gene: TRBV6-2/TRBV6-3
j_gene: TRBJ1-2
abundance: NA
CDR3nt: TGTGCCAGCAGTTACTCGATTCGGCCCGAGGTCTCTAACTATGGCTACACCTTC
CDR3aa: CASSYSIRPEVSNYGYTF

d_gene: NA
v_gene: TRBV19
j_gene: TRBJ1-5
abundance: NA
CDR3nt: TGTGCCAGTAGTCCCGGGGTCAGACAGCCCCAGCATTTT
CDR3aa: CASSPGVRQPQHF

d_gene: NA
v_gene: TRBV18
j_gene: TRBJ2-7
abundance: NA
CDR3nt: TGTGCCAGCTCACCACCGGGGACAACGTCCTACGAGCAGTACTTC
CDR3aa: CASSPPGTTSYEQYF

d_gene: NA
v_gene: TRBV20-1
j_gene: TRBJ1-5
abundance: once
CDR3nt: TGCAGTGCTAGTATATCGAAATATAGCAATCAGCCCCAGCATTTT
CDR3aa: CSASISKYSNQPQHF

d_gene: NA
v_gene: TRBV7-8
j_gene: TRBJ2-7
abundance: NA
CDR3nt: TGTGCCAGCAGGCGTACCGGGTCCTCAAGCCGGGAGCAGTACTTC
CDR3aa: CASRRTGSSSREQYF

d_gene: TRBD1
v_gene: TRBV5-1
j_gene: TRBJ2-3
abundance: NA
CDR3nt: TGCGCCAGCAGCCCCGGGACAGGGAGCACAGATACGCAGTATTTT
CDR3aa: CASSPGTGSTDTQYF

d_gene: NA
v_gene: TRBV5-4
j_gene: TRBJ2-5
abundance: NA
CDR3nt: TGTGCCAGCAGAGGGGGGGCTTGGGAGACCCAGTACTTC
CDR3aa: CASRGGAWETQYF

d_gene: NA
v_gene: TRBV14
j_gene: TRBJ1-2
abundance: NA
CDR3nt: TGTGCCAGCAGCCCAGGGGCCTATGGCTACACCTTC
CDR3aa: CASSPGAYGYTF

d_gene: TRBD1
v_gene: TRBV6-5
j_gene: TRBJ1-1
abundance: NA
CDR3nt: TGTGCCAGCAGGCGGACAGGCGGTACTGAAGCTTTCTTT
CDR3aa: CASRRTGGTEAFF

d_gene: NA
v_gene: TRBV24-1
j_gene: TRBJ1-1
abundance: NA
CDR3nt: TGTGCCACCAGCAGTACAGTGAACACTGAAGCTTTCTTT
CDR3aa: CATSSTVNTEAFF

d_gene: NA
v_gene: TRBV12-3/TRBV12-4
j_gene: TRBJ2-7
abundance: once
CDR3nt: TGTGCCAGCAGTTTAGGGATATACGAGCAGTACTTC
CDR3aa: CASSLGIYEQYF

d_gene: NA
v_gene: TRBV9
j_gene: TRBJ2-1
abundance: few
CDR3nt: TGTGCCAGCAGCGTGGACTTACACAATGAGCAGTTCTTC
CDR3aa: CASSVDLHNEQFF

d_gene: NA
v_gene: TRBV3-1/TRBV3-2
j_gene: TRBJ2-7
abundance: NA
CDR3nt: TGTGCCAGCAGCCAAGATATAGTGGTTTCCAGCTCCTACGAGCAGTACTTC
CDR3aa: CASSQDIVVSSSYEQYF

d_gene: TRBD2
v_gene: TRBV4-3
j_gene: TRBJ2-2
abundance: many
CDR3nt: TGCGCCAGCAGCCTAACTGGACTAGCGGGGGGTATCGGGGAGCTGTTTTTT
CDR3aa: CASSLTGLAGGIGELFF

d_gene: NA
v_gene: TRBV6-5
j_gene: TRBJ2-7
abundance: NA
CDR3nt: TGTGCCAGCAGTTACATTCCCCAGGGTGAGTACGAGCAGTACTTC
CDR3aa: CASSYIPQGEYEQYF

d_gene: TRBD2
v_gene: TRBV30
j_gene: TRBJ2-3
abundance: NA
CDR3nt: TGTGCCTGGAGTAGTCCACTAGCGGGGTCCCCAGATACGCAGTATTTT
CDR3aa: CAWSSPLAGSPDTQYF

d_gene: TRBD1
v_gene: TRBV7-9
j_gene: TRBJ1-2
abundance: NA
CDR3nt: TGTGCCAGCAGCTATGACAGGGATTATGGCTACACCTTC
CDR3aa: CASSYDRDYGYTF

d_gene: NA
v_gene: TRBV11-3
j_gene: TRBJ2-2
abundance: NA
CDR3nt: TGTGCCAGCAGTCCTGGGACGGCCGTCGGGGAGCTGTTTTTT
CDR3aa: CASSPGTAVGELFF

d_gene: TRBD1
v_gene: TRBV6-5
j_gene: TRBJ2-1
abundance: once
CDR3nt: TGTGCCAGCAGAAAAACAGGGGCCTACGAGCAGTTCTTC
CDR3aa: CASRKTGAYEQFF

d_gene: NA
v_gene: TRBV4-1
j_gene: TRBJ2-1
abundance: NA
CDR3nt: TGCGCCAGCAGCCAAGTGGTGCGGTCCTCCTACAATGAGCAGTTCTTC
CDR3aa: CASSQVVRSSYNEQFF

d_gene: TRBD2
v_gene: TRBV7-3
j_gene: TRBJ2-3
abundance: NA
CDR3nt: TGTGCCAGCAGTGGAGGGGCGGGAGGTTGGGGCACAGATACGCAGTATTTT
CDR3aa: CASSGGAGGWGTDTQYF

d_gene: NA
v_gene: TRBV4-2
j_gene: TRBJ1-2
abundance: NA
CDR3nt: TGTGCCAGCAGCCAAGAATATGGCCAGGGAAGTGGCTACACCTTC
CDR3aa: CASSQEYGQGSGYTF

d_gene: NA
v_gene: TRBV2
j_gene: TRBJ2-7
abundance: medium-sized
CDR3nt: TGTGCCAGCAGTGAAGGCGGAGGGGAGGCCTACGAGCAGTACTTC
CDR3aa: CASSEGGGEAYEQYF

d_gene: NA
v_gene: TRBV14
j_gene: TRBJ2-5
abundance: NA
CDR3nt: TGTGCCAGCAGTGGGGGCGGGACCCCCCGGGAGACCCAGTACTTC
CDR3aa: CASSGGGTPRETQYF

d_gene: NA
v_gene: TRBV24-1
j_gene: TRBJ1-1
abundance: NA
CDR3nt: TGTGCCACCCGAGAGGGGACAACCACTGAAGCTTTCTTT
CDR3aa: CATREGTTTEAFF

d_gene: TRBD1
v_gene: TRBV5-4
j_gene: TRBJ2-7
abundance: NA
CDR3nt: TGTGCCAGCAGCCGACAGGGCAGTGACGAGCAGTACTTC
CDR3aa: CASSRQGSDEQYF

d_gene: NA
v_gene: TRBV7-9
j_gene: TRBJ2-1
abundance: NA
CDR3nt: TGTGCCAGCACCAACGGGGCGGCAGGGCCCTACAATGAGCAGTTCTTC
CDR3aa: CASTNGAAGPYNEQFF

d_gene: TRBD1
v_gene: TRBV19
j_gene: TRBJ1-5
abundance: NA
CDR3nt: TGTGCCAGTACCCCGACAGGGGTGAACAATCAGCCCCAGCATTTT
CDR3aa: CASTPTGVNNQPQHF

d_gene: NA
v_gene: TRBV10-2
j_gene: TRBJ1-6
abundance: NA
CDR3nt: TGCGCCAGCAGTGTGAGCTCCTATAATTCACCCCTCCACTTT
CDR3aa: CASSVSSYNSPLHF

d_gene: TRBD1
v_gene: TRBV6-4
j_gene: TRBJ2-7
abundance: NA
CDR3nt: TGTGCCAGCAGTGTCGAATCCGGGACAGGGGTCCACGAGCAGTACTTC
CDR3aa: CASSVESGTGVHEQYF

d_gene: NA
v_gene: TRBV18
j_gene: TRBJ1-4
abundance: NA
CDR3nt: TGTGCCAGCTCACCAACAGATGAAAAACTGTTTTTT
CDR3aa: CASSPTDEKLFF

d_gene: NA
v_gene: TRBV7-9
j_gene: TRBJ1-1
abundance: few
CDR3nt: TGTGCCAGCAGCTTATTTGGTGAAGCTTTCTTT
CDR3aa: CASSLFGEAFF

d_gene: NA
v_gene: TRBV5-5
j_gene: TRBJ2-5
abundance: NA
CDR3nt: TGTGCCAGCAGACATCTAGGGGGAGAGACCCAGTACTTC
CDR3aa: CASRHLGGETQYF

d_gene: TRBD1
v_gene: TRBV27
j_gene: TRBJ1-5
abundance: NA
CDR3nt: TGTGCCAGCAGCGGGACAGCAAACAATCAGCCCCAGCATTTT
CDR3aa: CASSGTANNQPQHF

d_gene: NA
v_gene: TRBV28
j_gene: TRBJ2-1
abundance: NA
CDR3nt: TGTGCCGAATCCGGAGGCCGGTCGTCCTACAATGAGCAGTTCTTC
CDR3aa: CAESGGRSSYNEQFF

d_gene: NA
v_gene: TRBV11-2
j_gene: TRBJ2-2
abundance: NA
CDR3nt: TGTGCCAGCAGCAGAGAGAATGCCGGGGAGCTGTTTTTT
CDR3aa: CASSRENAGELFF

d_gene: NA
v_gene: TRBV27
j_gene: TRBJ1-1
abundance: NA
CDR3nt: TGTGCCAGCACCCGGCTGGGTTTGAACACTGAAGCTTTCTTT
CDR3aa: CASTRLGLNTEAFF

d_gene: TRBD2
v_gene: TRBV7-9
j_gene: TRBJ2-1
abundance: NA
CDR3nt: TGTGCCAGCAGCGAACGTAGCGGGGCTTACAATGAGCAGTTCTTC
CDR3aa: CASSERSGAYNEQFF

d_gene: TRBD2
v_gene: TRBV19
j_gene: TRBJ2-1
abundance: once
CDR3nt: TGTGCCAGTAGTATCGGACTAGCTTACTACAATGAGCAGTTCTTC
CDR3aa: CASSIGLAYYNEQFF

d_gene: NA
v_gene: TRBV9
j_gene: TRBJ2-3
abundance: NA
CDR3nt: TGTGCCAGCAGCGTACGGAGCGCCACACCAGATACGCAGTATTTT
CDR3aa: CASSVRSATPDTQYF

d_gene: TRBD2
v_gene: TRBV7-2
j_gene: TRBJ2-5
abundance: NA
CDR3nt: TGTGCCAGCAGCCTCACTAGCGGGAGAAGACAAGAGACCCAGTACTTC
CDR3aa: CASSLTSGRRQETQYF

d_gene: NA
v_gene: TRBV7-9
j_gene: TRBJ2-3
abundance: once
CDR3nt: TGTGCCAGCAGCCCACGCGGGACTCCGGATACGCAGTATTTT
CDR3aa: CASSPRGTPDTQYF

d_gene: NA
v_gene: TRBV9
j_gene: TRBJ2-5
abundance: NA
CDR3nt: TGTGCCAGCAGCACGTCTATGTTCGGGGCCCAAGAGACCCAGTACTTC
CDR3aa: CASSTSMFGAQETQYF

d_gene: NA
v_gene: TRBV7-2
j_gene: TRBJ2-7
abundance: NA
CDR3nt: TGTGCCAGCACCGCCCCCAAGCTAACAGCCTTACGGGAGCAGTACTTC
CDR3aa: CASTAPKLTALREQYF

d_gene: TRBD1
v_gene: TRBV6-6
j_gene: TRBJ1-2
abundance: NA
CDR3nt: TGTGCCAGCAGTCCTGTCCCGGGACAGGTACGGGCCCATAACTATGGCTACACCTTC
CDR3aa: CASSPVPGQVRAHNYGYTF